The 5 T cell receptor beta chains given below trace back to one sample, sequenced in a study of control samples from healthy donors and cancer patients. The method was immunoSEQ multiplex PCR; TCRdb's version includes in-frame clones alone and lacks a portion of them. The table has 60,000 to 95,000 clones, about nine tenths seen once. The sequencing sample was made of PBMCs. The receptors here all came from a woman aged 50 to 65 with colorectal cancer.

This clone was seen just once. CDR3 region: CATPRWRGWSSYEQYV. The CDR3 nucleotides are TGTGCAACACCGCGCTGGAGGGGATGGAGCTCCTACGAGCAGTACGTC. The chain recombines TRBV6-4 with TRBJ2-7; possibly TRBD2 for D (6 bases). Per germline, CDR1 MRHNA and CDR2 SNTAGT. The CDR3 loop spans 16 amino acids.

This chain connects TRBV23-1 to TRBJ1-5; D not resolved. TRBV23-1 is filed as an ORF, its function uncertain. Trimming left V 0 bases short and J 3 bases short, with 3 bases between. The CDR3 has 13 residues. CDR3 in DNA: TGCGCCAGCAGTCAATCGGACAATCAGCCCCAGCATTTT. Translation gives CASSQSDNQPQHF.

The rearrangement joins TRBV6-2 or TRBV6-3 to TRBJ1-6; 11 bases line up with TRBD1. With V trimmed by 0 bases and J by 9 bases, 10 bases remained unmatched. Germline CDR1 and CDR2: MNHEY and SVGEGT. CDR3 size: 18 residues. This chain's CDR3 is CASSYSISSDRGRSPLHF. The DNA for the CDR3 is TGTGCCAGCAGTTACTCGATATCTTCGGACAGGGGGCGTTCACCCCTCCACTTT.

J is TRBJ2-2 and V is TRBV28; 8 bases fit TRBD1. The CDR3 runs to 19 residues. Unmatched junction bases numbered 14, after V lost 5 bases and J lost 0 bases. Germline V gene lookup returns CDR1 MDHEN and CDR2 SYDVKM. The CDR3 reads CASSELRDRYPSNTGELFF. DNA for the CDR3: TGTGCCAGCAGTGAACTCCGGGACAGGTACCCTTCGAACACCGGGGAGCTGTTTTTT.

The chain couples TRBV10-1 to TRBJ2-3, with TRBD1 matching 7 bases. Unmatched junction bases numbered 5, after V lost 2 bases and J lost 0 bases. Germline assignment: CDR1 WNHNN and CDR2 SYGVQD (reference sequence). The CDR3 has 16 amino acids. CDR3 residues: CASSEGTASSTDTQYF. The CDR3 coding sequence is TGCGCCAGCAGTGAGGGGACAGCCTCTAGCACAGATACGCAGTATTTT.